This T cell receptor (beta chain) was found in a study of T cells in Graves' hyperthyroidism and ophthalmopathy. Across 18 months, stable Graves' hyperthyroidism was marked by no progression to ophthalmopathy. Reasons for excluding patients were uncontrolled infection, other autoimmune disease, pregnancy or lactation. RNA transcripts yielded amplified TCR beta CDR3 regions. TCR CDR3 regions were first amplified by RT-PCR with HTBI primers. TCRdb analysed the multiplex PCR reads with MiXCR anew, one entry per CDR3 protein. The table shows under 700,000 distinct CDR3 sequences, with under 60% occurring only once. A few counts support this clonotype. This clonotype was sampled from a woman under 30 with Graves' hyperthyroidism. Material for sequencing was peripheral blood or thyroid tissue (not recorded which).

The CDR3 DNA is TGTGCCAGCAGCCCGCCGGGACTAGCGGGAGACGGAACCGGGGAGCTGTTTTTT. This encodes CASSPPGLAGDGTGELFF. The rearrangement joins TRBV7-8 to TRBJ2-2; 14 bases match TRBD2. The CDR3 extends over 18 amino acids. V lost 5 bases, J lost 5 bases, and 10 bases stayed unmatched. CDR1 is SGHVS, CDR2 FQNEAQ, per germline.